Below, one TCR beta chain is given with its context. The entry originates in a study of shared clonotypes between healthy human individuals. TCRdb's copy holds only in-frame clones and misses some; the assay was immunoSEQ multiplex PCR. In the table there are roughly 1,500,000 clones, under 99% of which are singletons. The germline CDR1 and CDR2 sequences are SNHLY and FYNNEI. V lost 2 bases and J 0 bases, leaving 8 bases between the germline ends. CDR3 size: 14 residues. V is TRBV2 and J is TRBJ2-7; unclear D gene. The sample was naive CD4+ T cells sorted from blood. Subset specified: CD45RA+ positively selected. This TCR derives from a man under 40 in good health. The CDR3 loop reads CASSEQMISYEQYF. CDR3 DNA sequence: TGTGCCAGCAGTGAACAGATGATCTCCTACGAGCAGTACTTC.